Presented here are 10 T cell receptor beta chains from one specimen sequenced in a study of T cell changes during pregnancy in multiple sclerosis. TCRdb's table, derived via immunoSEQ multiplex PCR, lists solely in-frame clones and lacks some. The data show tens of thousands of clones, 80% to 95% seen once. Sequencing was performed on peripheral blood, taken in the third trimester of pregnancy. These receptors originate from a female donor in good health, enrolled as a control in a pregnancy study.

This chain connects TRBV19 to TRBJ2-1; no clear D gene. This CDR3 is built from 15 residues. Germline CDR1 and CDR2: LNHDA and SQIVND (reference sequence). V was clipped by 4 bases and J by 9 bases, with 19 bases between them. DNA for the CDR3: TGTGCCAGTAGTACCCCCTTGTCGACATACCGTGAGCAGTTCTTC. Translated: CASSTPLSTYREQFF.

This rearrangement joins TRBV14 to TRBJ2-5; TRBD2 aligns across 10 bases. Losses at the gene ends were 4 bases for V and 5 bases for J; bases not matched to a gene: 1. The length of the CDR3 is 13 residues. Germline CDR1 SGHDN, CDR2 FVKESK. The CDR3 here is CASSPSGSETQYF. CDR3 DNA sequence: TGTGCCAGCAGCCCTAGCGGGAGTGAGACCCAGTACTTC.

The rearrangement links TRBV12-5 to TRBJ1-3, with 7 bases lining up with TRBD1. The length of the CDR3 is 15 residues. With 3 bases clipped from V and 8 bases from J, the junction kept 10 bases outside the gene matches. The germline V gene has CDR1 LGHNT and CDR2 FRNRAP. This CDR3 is CASGFKTGMEDTIYF. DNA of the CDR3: TGTGCTAGTGGTTTTAAGACAGGGATGGAGGACACCATATATTTT.

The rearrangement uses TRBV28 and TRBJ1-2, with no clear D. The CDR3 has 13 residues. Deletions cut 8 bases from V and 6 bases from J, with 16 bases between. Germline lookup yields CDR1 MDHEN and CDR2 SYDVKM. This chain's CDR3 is CASASSGGNGYTF. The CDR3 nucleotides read TGTGCCAGCGCCTCTTCGGGAGGGAATGGCTACACCTTC.

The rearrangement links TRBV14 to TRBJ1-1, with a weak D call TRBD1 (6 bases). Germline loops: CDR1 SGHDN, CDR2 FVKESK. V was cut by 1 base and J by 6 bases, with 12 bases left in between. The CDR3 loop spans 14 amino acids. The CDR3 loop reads CASSQVRGKAEAFF. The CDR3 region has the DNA TGTGCCAGCAGCCAAGTTAGGGGGAAGGCTGAAGCTTTCTTT.

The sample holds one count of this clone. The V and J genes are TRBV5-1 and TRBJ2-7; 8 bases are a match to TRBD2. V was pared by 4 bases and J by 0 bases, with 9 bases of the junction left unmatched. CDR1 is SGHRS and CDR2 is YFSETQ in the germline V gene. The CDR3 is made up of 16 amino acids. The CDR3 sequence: CASSMYSSGSSYEQYF. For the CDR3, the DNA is TGCGCCAGCAGCATGTATTCTAGCGGGTCCTCCTACGAGCAGTACTTC.

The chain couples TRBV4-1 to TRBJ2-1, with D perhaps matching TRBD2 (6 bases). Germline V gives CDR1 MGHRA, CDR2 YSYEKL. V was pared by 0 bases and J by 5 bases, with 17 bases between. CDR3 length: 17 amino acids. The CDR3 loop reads CASSQDASTGVNNEQFF. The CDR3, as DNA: TGCGCCAGCAGCCAAGATGCCAGCACGGGAGTAAACAATGAGCAGTTCTTC.

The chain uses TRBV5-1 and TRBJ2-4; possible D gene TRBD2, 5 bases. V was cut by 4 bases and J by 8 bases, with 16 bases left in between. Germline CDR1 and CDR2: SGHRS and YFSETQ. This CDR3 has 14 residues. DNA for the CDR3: TGCGCCAGCAGCCCGGAGTCTGGGAGAGACATTCAGTACTTC. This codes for CASSPESGRDIQYF.

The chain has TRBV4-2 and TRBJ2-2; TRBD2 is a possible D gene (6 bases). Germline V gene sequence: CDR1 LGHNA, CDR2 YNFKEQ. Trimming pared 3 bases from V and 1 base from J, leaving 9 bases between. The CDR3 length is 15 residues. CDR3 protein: CASSQFSGNTGELFF. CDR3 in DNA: TGTGCCAGCAGCCAGTTTAGCGGGAACACCGGGGAGCTGTTTTTT.

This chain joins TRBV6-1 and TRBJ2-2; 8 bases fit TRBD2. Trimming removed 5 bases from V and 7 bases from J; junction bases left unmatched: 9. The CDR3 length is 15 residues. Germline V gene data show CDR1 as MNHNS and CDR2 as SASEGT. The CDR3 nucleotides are TGTGCCAGCAGTCCTTTAGCGGGAAGGAGCGGGGAGCTGTTTTTT. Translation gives CASSPLAGRSGELFF.